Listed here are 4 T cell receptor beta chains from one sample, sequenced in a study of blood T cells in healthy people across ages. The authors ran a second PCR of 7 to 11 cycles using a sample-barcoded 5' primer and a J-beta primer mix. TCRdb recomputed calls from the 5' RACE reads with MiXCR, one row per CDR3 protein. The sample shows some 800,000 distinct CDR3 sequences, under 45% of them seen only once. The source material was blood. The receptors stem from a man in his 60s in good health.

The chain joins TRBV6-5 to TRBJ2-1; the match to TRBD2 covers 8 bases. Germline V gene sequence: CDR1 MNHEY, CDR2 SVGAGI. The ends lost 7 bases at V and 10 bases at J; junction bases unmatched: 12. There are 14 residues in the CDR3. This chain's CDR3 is CASTPTDERGEQFF. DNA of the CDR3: TGTGCCAGCACCCCCACGGACGAGCGGGGGGAGCAGTTCTTC.

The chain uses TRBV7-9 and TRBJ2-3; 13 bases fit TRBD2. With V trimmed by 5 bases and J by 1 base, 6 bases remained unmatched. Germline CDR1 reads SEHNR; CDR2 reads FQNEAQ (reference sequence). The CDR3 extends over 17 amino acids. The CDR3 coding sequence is TGTGCCAGCAGCGAGGGACTAGCGGGGTCGCGCACAGATACGCAGTATTTT. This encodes CASSEGLAGSRTDTQYF.

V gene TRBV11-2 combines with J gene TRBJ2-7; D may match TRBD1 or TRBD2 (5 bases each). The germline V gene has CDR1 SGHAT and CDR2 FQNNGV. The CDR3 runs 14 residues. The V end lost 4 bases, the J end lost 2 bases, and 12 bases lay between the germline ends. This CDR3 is CASSSQGVAYEQYF. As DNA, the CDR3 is TGTGCCAGCAGCTCTCAGGGAGTGGCCTACGAGCAGTACTTC.

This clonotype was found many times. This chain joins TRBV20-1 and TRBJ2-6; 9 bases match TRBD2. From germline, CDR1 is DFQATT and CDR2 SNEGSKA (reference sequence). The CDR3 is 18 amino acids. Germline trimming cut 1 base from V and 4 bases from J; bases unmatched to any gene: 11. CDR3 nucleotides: TGCAGTGCTAGAGCTAGGCCTAGCGGGGTTCTGGGGGCCAACGTCCTGACTTTC. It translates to CSARARPSGVLGANVLTF.